This T cell receptor beta chain was captured by sequencing in a study of beta chain features in type 1 diabetes. Trimming shortened V by 5 bases and J by 9 bases, and 17 bases separated the two germline ends. CDR1 SEHNR and CDR2 FQNEAQ come from the germline V gene (reference sequence). The CDR3 extends over 14 amino acids. The table lists this clone with many counts. Expressed TCRB transcripts were sequenced because the isolated RNA had all been reverse transcribed beforehand. TCRdb keeps only in-frame clones here, not all; method: immunoSEQ multiplex PCR. The sample contains around 340,000 clones, approximately 8% of which appear only once.

Sequenced material: central memory CD4+ T cells from blood. The rearrangement uses TRBV7-9 and TRBJ2-1; possibly TRBD1 or TRBD2 for D (6 bases each). The sequence was collected from a woman younger than 35 in good health. Written as DNA, the CDR3 is TGTGCCAGCAGCCCGAGGGGGGCCGTGAGTGAGCAGTTCTTC. Amino acids: CASSPRGAVSEQFF. Together with reference TRBV7-9 and TRBJ2-1, the CDR3 gives the full variable domain: DTGVSQNPRHKITKRGQNVTFRCDPISEHNRLYWYRQTLGQGPEFLTYFQNEAQLEKSRLLSDRFSAERPKGSFSTLEIQRTEQGDSAMYLCASSPRGAVSEQFFGPGTRLTVL.